Presented here are 28 T cell receptor beta chains from one specimen sequenced in a study of blood T cells in healthy people across ages. For the second PCR, which ran for about 7 to 11 cycles, a sample-barcoded 5' primer and a J-beta primer mix were used. One entry per CDR3 protein, called by TCRdb with MiXCR from the 5' RACE reads. This sample carries some 760,000 distinct CDR3 sequences, 20% to 25% of them seen once, and the ten largest clones take more than 3%. These data were likewise used in another study, on T cells of mothers and their children.

The sequenced sample was blood. All receptors come from a boy aged 5-17 years in good health.

This sequence joins TRBV4-3 and TRBJ2-1; no clear D. V was cut by 1 base and J by 0 bases, with 10 bases left in between. CDR3 length: 16 residues. Germline assignment: CDR1 LGHNA and CDR2 YSLEER. In DNA form, the CDR3 reads TGCGCCAGCAGCCAAGGTGTGGGCCTCTCCTACAATGAGCAGTTCTTC. Its protein product is CASSQGVGLSYNEQFF.

CDR3 sequence: CASSPPHGRQSNTEAFF. CDR3 nucleotides: TGTGCCAGCAGCCCCCCGCATGGCAGACAATCGAACACTGAAGCTTTCTTT. The rearrangement uses TRBV3-1 and TRBJ1-1; D is unclear. V dropped 4 bases and J dropped 1 base, with 19 bases sitting between them. The length of the CDR3 is 17 residues. Per germline, CDR1 LGHDT and CDR2 YNNKEL (reference sequence).

In this sample, this clonotype turned up a few times. The chain couples TRBV28 to TRBJ2-7, with D possibly being TRBD1 (5 bases). The V and J ends lost 6 bases and 0 bases respectively, with 15 bases between them. This CDR3 has 15 amino acids. The germline CDR1 and CDR2 sequences are MDHEN and SYDVKM. CDR3 sequence (DNA): TGTGCCAGCAGCACGACAGCCTCGAGCTCCTACGAGCAGTACTTC. Its translation: CASSTTASSSYEQYF. The full variable domain, rest sourced from reference TRBV28 and TRBJ2-7, is DVKVTQSSRYLVKRTGEKVFLECVQDMDHENMFWYRQDPGLGLRLIYFSYDVKMKEKGDIPEGYSVSREKKERFSLILESASTNQTSMYLCASSTTASSSYEQYFGPGTRLTVT.

The chain employs TRBV12-3 or TRBV12-4 and TRBJ2-1; D not certain. V gave up 4 bases and J gave up 12 bases, with 10 bases separating them. This CDR3 spans 11 amino acids. This CDR3 reads CASSSSWAQFF. The CDR3 coding sequence is TGTGCCAGCAGTTCCAGCTGGGCGCAGTTCTTC.

The chain is built from TRBV20-1 and TRBJ2-7, with 9 bases that match TRBD2. Germline CDR1 is DFQATT and CDR2 is SNEGSKA (reference sequence). The CDR3 covers 16 residues. J was trimmed by 3 bases and V by 0 bases; bases with no gene match: 9. The CDR3 DNA reads as TGCAGTGCTAGAGATCACGTGACTAGCGGATACTACGAGCAGTACTTC. Translating it yields CSARDHVTSGYYEQYF.

The V and J genes are TRBV7-6 and TRBJ2-1, with D maybe TRBD1 (5 bases). CDR1 and CDR2 (germline): SGHVS, FNYEAQ. This CDR3 comprises 15 residues. Trimming shortened V by 2 bases and J by 7 bases, and 15 bases separated the two germline ends. CDR3 in amino acids: CASSLIQGSRNEQFF. In DNA, the CDR3 is TGTGCCAGCAGCTTAATTCAGGGTTCGAGAAATGAGCAGTTCTTC.

This clonotype was counted only a few times. The junction and the germline gene differ at one end; a read error may be behind it. The rearrangement links TRBV7-2 to TRBJ2-4; TRBD2 is a possible D gene (5 bases). Germline CDR1 reads SGHTA; CDR2 reads FQGNSA. The CDR3 is 12 residues long. For the CDR3, the DNA is TGTGCCGGCAGCGGCTATCGGGACATTCAGTACTTC. Its protein product is CAGSGYRDIQYF. Full variable domain (remainder filled in from reference TRBV7-2 and TRBJ2-4): GAGVSQSPSNKVTEKGKDVELRCDPISGHTALYWYRQSLGQGLEFLIYFQGNSAPDKSGLPSDRFSAERTGGSVSTLTIQRTQQEDSAVYLCAGSGYRDIQYFGAGTRLSVL.

The rearrangement uses TRBV15 and TRBJ1-3, with 7 bases aligning to TRBD1. The CDR3 runs 14 residues. Trimming took 6 bases from V and 0 from J; bases not matched to a gene: 2. Germline CDR1 reads LNHNV; CDR2 reads YYDKDF (reference sequence). CDR3 sequence reads: CATRTGNSGNTIYF. The CDR3 nucleotides read TGTGCCACCAGGACAGGGAACTCTGGAAACACCATATATTTT.

This chain links TRBV20-1 with TRBJ2-5; 7 bases align to TRBD1. Trimming took 3 bases from V and 1 from J; bases not matched to a gene: 8. Germline loops: CDR1 DFQATT, CDR2 SNEGSKA (reference sequence). This CDR3 is 15 amino acids long. In nucleotides, the CDR3 is TGCAGTGCTAGGACAGGGCAAACTTTCCAAGAGACCCAGTACTTC. The encoded protein is CSARTGQTFQETQYF.

A few counts support this clonotype. J is TRBJ2-5 and V is TRBV28; D ambiguous. The germline V gene has CDR1 MDHEN and CDR2 SYDVKM. Between the trimmed V and J ends, which lost 3 bases and 5 bases, there was a span of 16 bases. CDR3 length equals 15 residues. CDR3 loop: CASSLPTGRWETQYF. The DNA for the CDR3 is TGTGCCAGCAGTTTGCCCACGGGTCGTTGGGAGACCCAGTACTTC.

This clonotype has only a few counts. An end of the junction does not agree with germline; a read error may underlie this. The genes are TRBV5-6 and TRBJ2-1; 8 positions agree with TRBD2. Germline V gene sequence: CDR1 SGHDT, CDR2 YYEEEE. The CDR3 runs to 13 residues. The CDR3 DNA reads TGTGCCAGCAGCTTGGCAGCGGGAGACCCCTTAAACTTC. It encodes CASSLAAGDPLNF.

The chain carries TRBV28 and TRBJ1-2; D is uncertain. V was trimmed by 4 bases and J by 0 bases, leaving 21 bases between them. Germline assignment: CDR1 MDHEN and CDR2 SYDVKM. The CDR3 loop spans 18 amino acids. The CDR3 nucleotides read TGTGCCAGCAGTTCCCCTCACAACAGCTGGGGAGCTAACTATGGCTACACCTTC. Its protein product is CASSSPHNSWGANYGYTF.

This clonotype showed up just a few times. The chain couples TRBV29-1 to TRBJ1-2; 10 bases are a match to TRBD1. J gave up 8 bases and V 4 bases, and 4 bases lay outside the gene matches. The CDR3 length is 12 residues. Germline values: CDR1 SQVTM, CDR2 ANQGSEA. This chain's CDR3 is CSVVGTGEGYTF. As DNA, the CDR3 is TGCAGCGTTGTGGGGACAGGGGAGGGCTACACCTTC.

This clonotype was seen only a few times. The J gene is TRBJ2-1, the V gene TRBV28; 7 bases map to TRBD1. Matching the DNA end better, TRBJ2-5 makes the J call doubtful. Per the germline V gene, CDR1 is MDHEN and CDR2 is SYDVKM. The CDR3 covers 14 residues. CDR3 coding DNA: TGTGCCAGCACCGTGACAGGGCCACCGGGGACCCAGTACTTC. This gives the protein CASTVTGPPGTQYF.

The V call is TRBV9, the J call TRBJ2-7; 7 bases map to TRBD1. The DNA end is more similar to TRBJ2-1, so the J call may be wrong. CDR3 length equals 16 residues. From germline, CDR1 is SGDLS and CDR2 YYNGEE. The CDR3 loop is CASSVSGPRQGNEQFF. DNA for the CDR3: TGTGCCAGCAGCGTATCTGGTCCTAGACAGGGCAATGAGCAGTTCTTC.

J is TRBJ2-1 and V is TRBV6-2 or TRBV6-3; the match to TRBD2 covers 12 bases. The CDR3 covers 17 residues. CDR1 and CDR2 (germline): MNHEY, SVGEGT. J lost 4 bases, V lost 6 bases, and 10 bases had no gene match. In nucleotides, the CDR3 is TGTGCCAGCAGGGATCCATCTAGCGGGAGGGGGTACAATGAGCAGTTCTTC. Protein sequence: CASRDPSSGRGYNEQFF.

This clonotype appeared a single time. The V call is TRBV21-1, the J call TRBJ1-4; the DNA was not compared with TRBD1, the D call given in the table. TRBV21-1 is flagged as a pseudogene. The CDR3 runs to 16 residues. This CDR3 reads CAPLKGEQQGGEKLFF. In DNA, the CDR3 is TGTGCCCCTCTAAAGGGGGAACAACAGGGAGGTGAAAAACTGTTTTTT.

There are a few counts of this clonotype. The J gene is TRBJ2-1, the V gene TRBV25-1; D remains ambiguous. Germline CDR1 MGHDK, CDR2 SYGVNS. Trimming removed 7 bases from V and 8 bases from J, with 9 bases in between. CDR3 size: 11 residues. The CDR3 nucleotides read TGTGCCAGCACAGAATCATATGAGCAGTTCTTC. Its protein is CASTESYEQFF.

The genes are TRBV19 and TRBJ1-1; D uncertain. This CDR3 contains 18 residues. With 0 bases removed from V and 3 bases from J, the gap between germline ends came to 20 bases. The V gene's germline CDR1 is LNHDA and CDR2 SQIVND (reference sequence). The CDR3 region has the DNA TGTGCCAGTAGTATAGATCTTTGGGCTTTGGAATCGTACACTGAAGCTTTCTTT. This sequence encodes CASSIDLWALESYTEAFF.

J is TRBJ2-1 and V is TRBV5-8, with D possibly being TRBD1 or TRBD2 (5 bases each). Germline loops: CDR1 SGHTS, CDR2 YDEGEE. This CDR3 has 16 amino acids. The V gene lost 5 bases and the J gene lost 0 bases, with 15 bases spanning the gap. The CDR3 sequence is CASRPGQRYSYNEQFF. The CDR3 coding sequence is TGTGCCAGCAGGCCGGGGCAACGATACTCCTACAATGAGCAGTTCTTC.

A few counts support this clonotype. The rearrangement links TRBV3-1 to TRBJ2-5, with D unclear. The CDR3 sequence is 15 residues long. Trimming took 1 base from V and 0 from J, leaving 9 bases between them. Germline V gene lookup returns CDR1 LGHDT and CDR2 YNNKEL (reference sequence). In nucleotides, the CDR3 is TGTGCCAGCAGCCAAGCGCGTAGGTACCAAGAGACCCAGTACTTC. Translating it yields CASSQARRYQETQYF.

This clonotype has at least ten counts. The J gene is TRBJ2-7, the V gene TRBV4-2, with TRBD2 matching 7 bases. J was trimmed by 4 bases and V by 0 bases; bases with no gene match: 9. The CDR3 loop spans 16 amino acids. Per germline, CDR1 LGHNA and CDR2 YNFKEQ. For the CDR3, the DNA is TGTGCCAGCAGCCAAGAACTCGGGCTAGCGGTATACGAGCAGTACTTC. Translation: CASSQELGLAVYEQYF.

The genes are TRBV6-1 and TRBJ2-5; possibly TRBD1 for D (5 bases). Looked up from germline, CDR1 is MNHNS and CDR2 is SASEGT. Trimming removed 3 bases at V and 3 bases at J, with 8 bases between. CDR3 size: 13 residues. Here the CDR3 DNA reads TGTGCCAGCAGTGACAGGACAAAAGAGACCCAGTACTTC. Translation: CASSDRTKETQYF.

This clonotype was seen just once. This sequence joins TRBV5-5 and TRBJ2-5, with no clear D. CDR1 is SGHKS and CDR2 is YYEKEE in the germline V gene (reference sequence). This CDR3 contains 15 residues. V was shortened by 1 base and J by 5 bases, with 15 bases between the two germline ends. CDR3 in DNA: TGTGCCAGCAGCTTGTTGGGTGATAGCTTGGAGACCCAGTACTTC. It specifies CASSLLGDSLETQYF.

V usage is TRBV12-3 or TRBV12-4 and J usage is TRBJ2-3; 8 nucleotides align to TRBD1. The CDR3 has 15 amino acids. Trimming cost V 3 bases and J 4 bases; bases outside gene matches: 6. CDR3 nucleotide sequence: TGTGCCAGCAGTTTTCAGGGGGCGACCGCAGATACGCAGTATTTT. This sequence encodes CASSFQGATADTQYF.

This clonotype was detected a few times. V gene TRBV6-2 or TRBV6-3 combines with J gene TRBJ2-1, with D uncertain. The J call may be incorrect, as the DNA end agrees better with TRBJ2-7. This CDR3 is built from 17 residues. The V gene's germline CDR1 is MNHEY and CDR2 SVGEGT. The CDR3 region is CASTFDPNLPPIYEQYF. DNA of the CDR3: TGTGCCAGCACCTTTGACCCGAATCTACCGCCGATCTACGAGCAGTACTTC.

The CDR3 DNA reads TGTGCCACCAGCAAGGGACAGAATGAAAAACTGTTTTTT. Protein sequence: CATSKGQNEKLFF. The gene calls are TRBV15 and TRBJ1-4; 7 bases are shared with TRBD1. Germline values: CDR1 LNHNV, CDR2 YYDKDF (reference sequence). The CDR3 runs 13 residues. Trimming took 4 bases from V and 5 from J; bases not matched to a gene: 1. Complete variable domain (other parts from reference TRBV15 and TRBJ1-4): DAMVIQNPRYQVTQFGKPVTLSCSQTLNHNVMYWYQQKSSQAPKLLFHYYDKDFNNEADTPDNFQSRRPNTSFCFLDIRSPGLGDTAMYLCATSKGQNEKLFFGSGTQLSVL.

This chain links TRBV5-1 with TRBJ2-3; 9 nucleotides agree with TRBD1. With 3 bases clipped from V and 2 bases from J, the junction kept 10 bases outside the gene matches. CDR1 SGHRS and CDR2 YFSETQ come from the germline V gene. The length of the CDR3 is 17 residues. CDR3 nucleotide sequence: TGCGCCAGCAGCTCACTTGGGGGGACAGGGATCACAGATACGCAGTATTTT. This gives the protein CASSSLGGTGITDTQYF. Full variable domain (rest looked up from reference TRBV5-1 and TRBJ2-3): KAGVTQTPRYLIKTRGQQVTLSCSPISGHRSVSWYQQTPGQGLQFLFEYFSETQRNKGNFPGRFSGRQFSNSRSEMNVSTLELGDSALYLCASSSLGGTGITDTQYFGPGTRLTVL.